The 21 T cell receptor beta chains given below trace back to one sample, sequenced in a study of vaccination and CD4 T cells after COVID-19 (dated by TCRdb to between 2020 and 2023). The protocol used for the library was PCR. Sequencing instrument: Illumina iSeq 100. TCRdb reworked the public reads: Q25 trimming with fastp, MiXCR clone assembly, productive beta chains retained. All rows with the same CDR3 protein become a single entry with the most common DNA and genes. The sample includes approximately 40,000 distinct CDR3 sequences, with 36% observed a single time. The ten top clones hold around 6.1% of the sample. The time point tag for this specimen amounts to: late sampling 161 to 241 days after vaccination in a few convalescent patients. The material was CD4+ T cells from blood, obtained about 7 months after SARS-CoV-2 vaccination. The receptors shown here come from a human donor who had recovered from COVID-19.

This clonotype was observed a handful of times. The J gene is TRBJ2-7, the V gene TRBV19; perhaps TRBD1 as D (7 bases). V was cut by 5 bases and J by 0 bases, with 11 bases left in between. This CDR3 has 14 residues. The germline V gene encodes CDR1 LNHDA and CDR2 SQIVND (reference sequence). The CDR3 nucleotides read TGTGCCAGTAGTGTGCGGGACAGCTCCTACGAGCAGTACTTC. Translation gives CASSVRDSSYEQYF.

This chain connects TRBV30 to TRBJ2-7, with D unresolved. Germline V gives CDR1 GTSNPN, CDR2 SVGIG (reference sequence). CDR3 length equals 16 residues. V was pared by 0 bases and J by 2 bases, with 17 bases between. The CDR3 reads CAWSVLPERNPYEQYF. CDR3 sequence (DNA): TGTGCCTGGAGTGTACTCCCCGAGAGAAATCCCTACGAGCAGTACTTC. Using reference TRBV30 and TRBJ2-7 for the parts outside the CDR3, the full variable domain is SQTIHQWPATLVQPVGSPLSLECTVEGTSNPNLYWYRQAAGRGLQLLFYSVGIGQISSEVPQNLSASRPQDRQFILSSKKLLLSDSGFYLCAWSVLPERNPYEQYFGPGTRLTVT.

This chain uses TRBV7-9 with TRBJ2-1, with 12 bases matching TRBD2. J lost 6 bases, V lost 1 base, and 4 bases had no gene match. Germline CDR1 reads SEHNR; CDR2 reads FQNEAQ (reference sequence). CDR3 length: 16 residues. The chain's CDR3 is CASSLVGLAGSNEQFF. CDR3 coding DNA: TGTGCCAGCAGCTTAGTGGGACTAGCGGGCAGCAATGAGCAGTTCTTC.

The chain uses TRBV20-1 and TRBJ2-5; the match to TRBD2 covers 9 bases. The V gene end was trimmed by 3 bases and the J gene end by 5 bases; junction bases not matched to a gene: 13. The germline V gene encodes CDR1 DFQATT and CDR2 SNEGSKA (reference sequence). CDR3 length equals 16 residues. The CDR3 spells CSARTLGGRAWETQYF. The CDR3 bases are TGCAGTGCTAGGACCCTGGGCGGGAGGGCCTGGGAGACCCAGTACTTC.

The genes are TRBV19 and TRBJ1-5; a possible D gene is TRBD1 (6 bases). The CDR3 has 14 amino acids. Germline CDR1 is LNHDA and CDR2 is SQIVND (reference sequence). V was trimmed by 6 bases and J by 4 bases, leaving 13 bases between them. The CDR3 is CASRWGQTNQPQHF. The CDR3 coding sequence is TGTGCCAGTAGATGGGGACAAACAAATCAGCCCCAGCATTTT.

The chain recombines TRBV7-9 with TRBJ2-3; 12 bases fit TRBD2. Looked up from germline, CDR1 is SEHNR and CDR2 is FQNEAQ (reference sequence). The ends lost 5 bases at V and 6 bases at J; junction bases unmatched: 6. This CDR3 region has 15 residues. The CDR3 loop is CASSTGLAGWDTQYF. Here the CDR3 DNA reads TGTGCCAGCAGCACCGGACTAGCGGGATGGGATACGCAGTATTTT.

V usage is TRBV7-8 and J usage is TRBJ1-2; 9 bases agree with TRBD1. V gave up 3 bases and J gave up 11 bases; unmatched junction bases: 7. CDR1 SGHVS and CDR2 FQNEAQ come from the germline V gene. The CDR3 consists of 13 residues. CDR3: CASSFVGQGSYTF. CDR3 in DNA: TGTGCCAGCAGCTTTGTCGGACAGGGGAGTTACACCTTC. The complete variable domain, with remaining parts taken from reference TRBV7-8 and TRBJ1-2, reads GAGVSQSPRYKVAKRGQDVALRCDPISGHVSLFWYQQALGQGPEFLTYFQNEAQLDKSGLPSDRFFAERPEGSVSTLKIQRTQQEDSAVYLCASSFVGQGSYTFGSGTRLTVV.

This sequence joins TRBV6-1 and TRBJ2-5; perhaps TRBD2 as D (6 bases). This CDR3 comprises 13 residues. CDR1 is MNHNS, CDR2 SASEGT, per germline. Deletions cut 7 bases from V and 2 bases from J, with 11 bases between. CDR3 protein: CASTGREQETQYF. CDR3 DNA: TGTGCCAGCACCGGGCGGGAACAAGAGACCCAGTACTTC.

As regards this clonotype: One end of the junction fails to match germline, which may point to a read error. This chain connects TRBV18 to TRBJ2-7; unclear D gene. The germline gives CDR1 KGHSH, CDR2 LQKENI. The CDR3 covers 13 residues. As DNA, the CDR3 is TGTGCCAGCTCCCCACAAGGATCCTACGAGCAGTACTTC. Translated: CASSPQGSYEQYF.

CDR3 protein: CASSLEVGTSFNEQFF. DNA of the CDR3: TGTGCCAGCAGCTTAGAGGTGGGGACTAGCTTCAATGAGCAGTTCTTC. The chain links TRBV7-6 to TRBJ2-1; TRBD2 aligns across 9 bases. CDR3 length: 16 residues. Germline CDR1 reads SGHVS; CDR2 reads FNYEAQ. V lost 1 base to trimming and J lost 6 bases; unmatched junction nucleotides: 7.

V is TRBV28 and J is TRBJ1-6, with TRBD1 matching over 9 bases. CDR1 is MDHEN and CDR2 is SYDVKM in the germline V gene. The CDR3 is 15 residues long. With V trimmed by 1 base and J by 8 bases, 3 bases remained unmatched. For the CDR3, the DNA is TGTGCCAGCAGTTTATCCTGGGACAGGGATTCACCCCTCCACTTT. This sequence encodes CASSLSWDRDSPLHF.

This clonotype was seen more than once but under ten times. CDR3 residues: CASSGQGTQPQHF. The CDR3 bases are TGTGCCAGCAGTGGACAGGGAACTCAGCCCCAGCATTTT. The chain has TRBV2 and TRBJ1-5, with 7 bases lining up with TRBD1. The germline CDR1 and CDR2 sequences are SNHLY and FYNNEI. This CDR3 is 13 amino acids long. With 4 bases clipped from V and 6 bases from J, the junction kept 3 bases outside the gene matches.

This chain joins TRBV6-1 and TRBJ2-1; perhaps D is TRBD1 or TRBD2 (5 bases each). V was shortened by 8 bases and J by 9 bases, with 20 bases between the two germline ends. Germline loops: CDR1 MNHNS, CDR2 SASEGT. The CDR3 loop spans 14 amino acids. CDR3 DNA sequence: TGTGCCAGCCGAGTTGTGGGGGTCGGGGCTGAGCAGTTCTTC. Translating gives CASRVVGVGAEQFF.

The chain uses TRBV19 and TRBJ1-2; the D is unclear. There are 13 residues in the CDR3. Trimming pared 5 bases from V and 3 bases from J, leaving 10 bases between. The V gene's germline CDR1 is LNHDA and CDR2 SQIVND (reference sequence). CDR3: CASSPAEDYGYTF. The DNA of the CDR3 is TGTGCCAGTAGTCCGGCAGAGGACTATGGCTACACCTTC. The full variable domain, completed using reference TRBV19 and TRBJ1-2, is DGGITQSPKYLFRKEGQNVTLSCEQNLNHDAMYWYRQDPGQGLRLIYYSQIVNDFQKGDIAEGYSVSREKKESFPLTVTSAQKNPTAFYLCASSPAEDYGYTFGSGTRLTVV.

CDR3 residues: CSAREGSLNTGELFF. In DNA form, the CDR3 reads TGCAGTGCTAGAGAAGGTAGCTTGAACACCGGGGAGCTGTTTTTT. The gene calls are TRBV20-1 and TRBJ2-2; D unclear. CDR3 length: 15 amino acids. Germline-derived CDR1 and CDR2 are DFQATT and SNEGSKA (reference sequence). The V end lost 0 bases, the J end lost 1 base, and 9 bases lay between the germline ends.

This clonotype was seen only a few times. The V call is TRBV6-2 or TRBV6-3, the J call TRBJ1-5, with TRBD1 as a possible D gene (5 bases). Trimming pared 6 bases from V and 1 base from J, leaving 7 bases between. Germline V gives CDR1 MNHEY, CDR2 SVGEGT. The CDR3 runs to 13 residues. The CDR3 is CASRRDSNQPQHF. DNA for the CDR3: TGTGCCAGCAGAAGGGACAGCAATCAGCCCCAGCATTTT.

The chain joins TRBV11-3 to TRBJ2-7; a possible D gene is TRBD2 (6 bases). There are 15 residues in the CDR3. The germline V gene has CDR1 SGHNT and CDR2 YENEEA. The germline V and J ends were trimmed by 4 bases and 6 bases, with 19 bases remaining between them. The CDR3 nucleotides are TGTGCCAGCAGCTCCCACGGCCCCGCGGGGTGCGAGCAGTACTTC. Protein sequence: CASSSHGPAGCEQYF.

This clonotype is judged medium-sized. The CDR3 coding sequence is TGTGCCAGCAGTGAAGGGGCTAGCGGGAGTTACGAGCAGTACTTC. As protein: CASSEGASGSYEQYF. This chain joins TRBV6-1 and TRBJ2-7, with 10 nucleotides matching TRBD2. With 1 base clipped from V and 4 bases from J, the junction kept 4 bases outside the gene matches. This CDR3 contains 15 residues. Looked up from germline, CDR1 is MNHNS and CDR2 is SASEGT.

The CDR3 nucleotides are TGCAGTGCTAGTCACCACGGACAGGACACCGGGGAGCTGTTTTTT. This encodes CSASHHGQDTGELFF. V and J are TRBV20-1 and TRBJ2-2, with 7 bases lining up with TRBD1. V lost 3 bases to trimming and J lost 3 bases; unmatched junction nucleotides: 7. There are 15 residues in the CDR3. Germline assignment: CDR1 DFQATT and CDR2 SNEGSKA (reference sequence).

This chain links TRBV7-6 with TRBJ1-3; D is unresolved. Looked up from germline, CDR1 is SGHVS and CDR2 is FNYEAQ. The CDR3 is 14 residues long. The V and J ends lost 5 bases and 2 bases respectively, with 10 bases between them. DNA of the CDR3: TGTGCCAGCAGCGCGAGCGGGGCTGGAAACACCATATATTTT. This gives the protein CASSASGAGNTIYF.

The chain couples TRBV6-1 to TRBJ2-3; 13 bases map to TRBD2. Unmatched junction bases numbered 4, after V lost 6 bases and J lost 4 bases. There are 15 residues in the CDR3. The germline V gene encodes CDR1 MNHNS and CDR2 SASEGT. The CDR3 reads CASRRTSGRPDTQYF. CDR3 nucleotide sequence: TGTGCCAGCAGAAGGACTAGCGGGAGACCAGATACGCAGTATTTT.